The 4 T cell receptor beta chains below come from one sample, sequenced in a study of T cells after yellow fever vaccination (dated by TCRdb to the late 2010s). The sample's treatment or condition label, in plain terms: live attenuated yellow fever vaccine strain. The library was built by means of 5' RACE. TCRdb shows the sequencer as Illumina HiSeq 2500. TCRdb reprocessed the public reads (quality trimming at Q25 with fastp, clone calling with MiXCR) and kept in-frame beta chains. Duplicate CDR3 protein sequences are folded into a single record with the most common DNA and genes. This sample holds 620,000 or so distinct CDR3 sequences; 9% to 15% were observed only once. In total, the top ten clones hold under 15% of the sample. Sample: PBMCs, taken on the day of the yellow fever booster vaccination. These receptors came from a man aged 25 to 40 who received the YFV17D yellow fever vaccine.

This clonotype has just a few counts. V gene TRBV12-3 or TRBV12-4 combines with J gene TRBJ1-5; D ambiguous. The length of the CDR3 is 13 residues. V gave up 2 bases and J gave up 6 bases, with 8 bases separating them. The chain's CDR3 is CASSLWAGQPQHF. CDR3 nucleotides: TGTGCCAGCAGTTTATGGGCGGGTCAGCCCCAGCATTTT.

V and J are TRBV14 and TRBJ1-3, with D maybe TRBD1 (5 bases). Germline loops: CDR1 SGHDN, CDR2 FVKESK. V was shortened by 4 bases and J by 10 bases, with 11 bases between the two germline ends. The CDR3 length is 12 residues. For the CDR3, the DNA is TGTGCCAGCAGCCGAGTCGGGGGAACCATATATTTT. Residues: CASSRVGGTIYF.

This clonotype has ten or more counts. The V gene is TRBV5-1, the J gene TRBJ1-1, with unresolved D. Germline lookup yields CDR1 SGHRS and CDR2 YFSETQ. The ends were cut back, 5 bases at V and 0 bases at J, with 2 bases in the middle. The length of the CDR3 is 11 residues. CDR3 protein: CASRLNTEAFF. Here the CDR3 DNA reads TGCGCCAGCAGACTGAACACTGAAGCTTTCTTT.

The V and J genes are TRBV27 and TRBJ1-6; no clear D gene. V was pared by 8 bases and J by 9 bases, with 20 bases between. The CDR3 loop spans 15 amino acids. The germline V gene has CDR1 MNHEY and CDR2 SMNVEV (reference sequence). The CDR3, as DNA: TGTGCCAGCCGATTTCAGCCGATAGAGAGTTCACCCCTCCACTTT. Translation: CASRFQPIESSPLHF.